These 15 T cell receptor beta chains originate from one sample sequenced in a study of cytomegalovirus exposure and HLA in healthy donors. The study ran its PCR with 60 Vbeta and 13 Jbeta primers. Libraries were prepared by immunoSEQ multiplex PCR; TCRdb keeps only in-frame clonotypes and omits some of them. This table lists 120,000 to 150,000 clones. The sequenced sample was PBMCs. Receptors originate from a woman between 45 and 65 years old in good health and CMV-seronegative.

The chain carries TRBV28 and TRBJ2-3; D is unresolved. The CDR3 spans 16 residues. Germline V gives CDR1 MDHEN, CDR2 SYDVKM. Trimming cost V 6 bases and J 4 bases, with 20 bases left between them. The CDR3 DNA follows: TGTGCCAGCAGCACCGCTCGTCTTCTCCGGGCAGATACGCAGTATTTT. Protein sequence: CASSTARLLRADTQYF.

CDR3 in amino acids: CASSLRGDGRDTQYF. Here the CDR3 DNA reads TGTGCCAGCAGCTTAAGGGGCGACGGAAGAGATACGCAGTATTTT. This sequence joins TRBV7-3 and TRBJ2-3, with D possibly TRBD1 on 5 matching bases. V gave up 1 base and J gave up 5 bases, with 13 bases separating them. The CDR3 is made up of 15 amino acids. Germline loops: CDR1 SGHTA, CDR2 FQGTGA.

The chain recombines TRBV2 with TRBJ2-5, with 8 bases lining up with TRBD1. With V trimmed by 9 bases and J by 5 bases, 8 bases remained unmatched. The CDR3 spans 13 residues. The V gene's germline CDR1 is SNHLY and CDR2 FYNNEI. The CDR3 nucleotides read TGTGCCAGTACCCAGGGGGCTTGGGAGACCCAGTACTTC. Its protein product is CASTQGAWETQYF.

The V call is TRBV5-4, the J call TRBJ2-7; D might be TRBD1 (5 bases). With 4 bases removed from V and 2 bases from J, the gap between germline ends came to 10 bases. Per the germline V gene, CDR1 is SGHNT and CDR2 is YYREEE (reference sequence). The CDR3 is 13 amino acids. The CDR3 here is CASSRAGTYEQYF. The CDR3 DNA reads TGTGCCAGCAGCAGGGCAGGGACCTACGAGCAGTACTTC.

This chain joins TRBV7-9 and TRBJ2-2; a weak D match, TRBD1 (6 bases). CDR1 is SEHNR, CDR2 FQNEAQ, per germline (reference sequence). This CDR3 is 14 amino acids long. Trimming shortened V by 5 bases and J by 5 bases, and 12 bases separated the two germline ends. CDR3 coding DNA: TGTGCCAGCAGCCCTACCGGGACAACCGGGGAGCTGTTTTTT. Translating it yields CASSPTGTTGELFF.

The V and J genes are TRBV6-1 and TRBJ2-7, with 7 bases fitting TRBD1. This CDR3 has 16 amino acids. The germline V gene has CDR1 MNHNS and CDR2 SASEGT. J lost 9 bases, V lost 4 bases, and 18 bases had no gene match. The CDR3 DNA reads TGTGCCAGCAGTGCTATCAAACAGGGGAATCCGCTGGGGCAGTACTTC. Its protein is CASSAIKQGNPLGQYF.

The DNA of the CDR3 is TGTGCCAGCAGCCCAACCCTCGCGACAGATACGCAGTATTTT. Translating it yields CASSPTLATDTQYF. This sequence joins TRBV11-3 and TRBJ2-3; D gene unclear. The CDR3 runs to 14 residues. Trimming took 5 bases from V and 3 from J, leaving 12 bases between them. Germline V gene lookup returns CDR1 SGHNT and CDR2 YENEEA.

This sequence joins TRBV11-2 and TRBJ2-3, with a weak D call TRBD2 (5 bases). The CDR3 covers 16 residues. Germline assignment: CDR1 SGHAT and CDR2 FQNNGV. V lost 0 bases, J lost 1 base, and 11 bases lay in between. CDR3: CASSLDTQAGTDTQYF. The CDR3 DNA reads as TGTGCCAGCAGCTTAGATACCCAAGCGGGCACAGATACGCAGTATTTT.

V is TRBV6-1 and J is TRBJ2-7; TRBD2 might be the D (5 bases). Germline V gene data show CDR1 as MNHNS and CDR2 as SASEGT. The V end was cut by 0 bases, the J end by 5 bases, with 14 bases between. The CDR3 is made up of 15 amino acids. For the CDR3, the DNA is TGTGCCAGCAGTGAAGCTGGGCCACGGGGTCACGAGCAGTACTTC. Translating gives CASSEAGPRGHEQYF.

The gene calls are TRBV4-3 and TRBJ2-5; D is perhaps TRBD1 (5 bases). V lost 1 base and J 1 base, leaving 10 bases between the germline ends. Per germline, CDR1 LGHNA and CDR2 YSLEER. The CDR3 is made up of 15 amino acids. CDR3 amino acids: CASSQGLTVQETQYF. CDR3 DNA: TGCGCCAGCAGCCAAGGATTGACAGTCCAAGAGACCCAGTACTTC.

J is TRBJ1-2 and V is TRBV27; TRBD1 is a possible D gene (6 bases). The CDR3 has 15 residues. Germline CDR1 and CDR2: MNHEY and SMNVEV (reference sequence). V dropped 1 base and J dropped 6 bases, with 15 bases sitting between them. The CDR3 protein is CASSLLFAGENGYTF. The DNA of the CDR3 is TGTGCCAGCAGTTTATTGTTCGCAGGGGAGAATGGCTACACCTTC.

The genes are TRBV2 and TRBJ1-1; D may be TRBD1 (6 bases). Trimming cost V 7 bases and J 13 bases, with 28 bases left between them. The CDR3 covers 15 residues. CDR1 is SNHLY and CDR2 is FYNNEI in the germline V gene. CDR3 nucleotides: TGTGCCAGCATCCGGGACGTAGGGGGGATGGGGGAGGGTTTCTTT. Its translation: CASIRDVGGMGEGFF.

The chain recombines TRBV25-1 with TRBJ1-1; tentatively, D is TRBD1 (5 bases). V lost 5 bases and J 1 base, leaving 8 bases between the germline ends. This CDR3 is built from 13 residues. CDR1 is MGHDK and CDR2 is SYGVNS in the germline V gene. The CDR3 nucleotides are TGTGCCAGCAGTCTGACAGCGAACACTGAAGCTTTCTTT. This translates into CASSLTANTEAFF.

V usage is TRBV7-2 and J usage is TRBJ1-2; D remains unclear. The CDR3 contains 12 residues. V was shortened by 5 bases and J by 2 bases, with 6 bases between the two germline ends. Germline V gene lookup returns CDR1 SGHTA and CDR2 FQGNSA. CDR3 residues: CASSTRNYGYTF. The CDR3 DNA follows: TGTGCCAGCAGCACTAGAAACTATGGCTACACCTTC.

The genes are TRBV5-1 and TRBJ2-3; 14 nucleotides align to TRBD2. The V gene's germline CDR1 is SGHRS and CDR2 YFSETQ. The V gene end was trimmed by 3 bases and the J gene end by 4 bases; junction bases not matched to a gene: 1. The CDR3 runs to 15 residues. The CDR3: CASSSGLAGADTQYF. The CDR3 DNA follows: TGCGCCAGCAGCTCGGGACTAGCGGGAGCAGATACGCAGTATTTT.